This T cell receptor (beta chain) originates from a study of control samples from healthy donors and cancer patients. Here immunoSEQ multiplex PCR was the method, and the copy in TCRdb shows in-frame clones only, minus some. The sample lists tens of thousands of clones, approximately 81% occurring once. Germline CDR1 reads MNHEY; CDR2 reads SMNVEV (reference sequence). Trimming cost V 2 bases and J 4 bases; bases outside gene matches: 10. The CDR3 is 16 amino acids. The clonotype comes from a man in his 60s with colorectal cancer. The sample consisted of PBMCs. The chain links TRBV27 to TRBJ2-5, with 7 bases that match TRBD1. CDR3 DNA sequence: TGTGCCAGCAGTTTACAACCTGACAGGGTCGGAGAGACCCAGTACTTC. The encoded protein is CASSLQPDRVGETQYF.